The next 12 T cell receptor beta chains were all read from a single sample in a study of T cell changes during pregnancy in multiple sclerosis. The protocol was immunoSEQ multiplex PCR, while the TCRdb copy is restricted to in-frame clones and leaves out a portion. The sample yields more than 10,000 clones, around 88% seen once. The sample was CD8+ T cells from peripheral blood mononuclear cells, taken in the second trimester of pregnancy. The receptors here all came from a female donor in good health, enrolled as a control in a pregnancy study.

This clone is a singleton in its sample. The CDR3 region is CASRLSGEGYEQYF. The CDR3 DNA reads as TGTGCCAGCAGGCTTTCAGGGGAGGGCTACGAGCAGTACTTC. The chain is built from TRBV28 and TRBJ2-7, with a possible D match to TRBD2 (7 bases). Trimming shortened V by 6 bases and J by 3 bases, and 15 bases separated the two germline ends. Germline lookup yields CDR1 MDHEN and CDR2 SYDVKM. This CDR3 has 14 residues.

The V call is TRBV4-3, the J call TRBJ2-2; D call uncertain. The germline V gene encodes CDR1 LGHNA and CDR2 YSLEER. V was shortened by 0 bases and J by 3 bases, with 17 bases between the two germline ends. CDR3 length: 18 residues. The CDR3 loop reads CASSQDEELQLDTGELFF. In DNA, the CDR3 is TGCGCCAGCAGCCAAGATGAAGAGTTACAGTTGGACACCGGGGAGCTGTTTTTT.

This clone was recorded once. This chain links TRBV7-3 with TRBJ1-2, with 7 bases aligning to TRBD1. CDR3 size: 16 residues. Trimming removed 2 bases from V and 2 bases from J; junction bases left unmatched: 8. The germline V gene encodes CDR1 SGHTA and CDR2 FQGTGA. The CDR3 region is CASSLGATGRNYGYTF. The CDR3 region has the DNA TGTGCCAGCAGCTTAGGGGCGACAGGGAGGAACTATGGCTACACCTTC.

The chain uses TRBV5-1 and TRBJ2-2, with TRBD1 identical over 11 bases. CDR1 and CDR2 (germline): SGHRS, YFSETQ. V was clipped by 5 bases and J by 3 bases; unmatched bases: 6. This CDR3 spans 16 amino acids. CDR3: CASRERDRGDTGELFF. CDR3 DNA sequence: TGCGCCAGCAGGGAGAGGGACAGGGGGGACACCGGGGAGCTGTTTTTT.

The chain combines TRBV29-1 with TRBJ1-2; 7 bases map to TRBD1. The germline V gene encodes CDR1 SQVTM and CDR2 ANQGSEA. The CDR3 is 16 residues long. Trimming cost V 6 bases and J 3 bases; bases outside gene matches: 16. The CDR3: CSVQGGRQGRDYGYTF. DNA of the CDR3: TGCAGCGTCCAAGGGGGTAGACAGGGAAGGGACTATGGCTACACCTTC.

This clone came up once. The rearrangement links TRBV2 to TRBJ1-1, with 7 bases matching TRBD1. This CDR3 comprises 13 residues. With V trimmed by 4 bases and J by 6 bases, 5 bases remained unmatched. Germline CDR1 SNHLY, CDR2 FYNNEI. This chain's CDR3 is CASSAGQIPEAFF. In DNA form, the CDR3 reads TGTGCCAGCAGTGCGGGACAGATACCTGAAGCTTTCTTT.

The J gene is TRBJ2-7, the V gene TRBV6-1; TRBD1 agrees at 7 bases. The germline V gene encodes CDR1 MNHNS and CDR2 SASEGT. The ends lost 0 bases at V and 1 base at J; junction bases unmatched: 6. The CDR3 has 16 amino acids. CDR3 loop: CASSEAAAGGSYEQYF. In DNA, the CDR3 is TGTGCCAGCAGTGAAGCGGCGGCAGGGGGATCCTACGAGCAGTACTTC.

The chain employs TRBV2 and TRBJ2-7; D is perhaps TRBD1 (6 bases). This CDR3 contains 15 residues. CDR1 SNHLY and CDR2 FYNNEI come from the germline V gene. V gave up 6 bases and J gave up 3 bases, with 18 bases separating them. CDR3 nucleotide sequence: TGTGCCAGCAGAAACCCCGACAGGCCCCTCTACGAGCAGTACTTC. Protein: CASRNPDRPLYEQYF.

The V and J genes are TRBV6-6 and TRBJ2-2; 9 nucleotides agree with TRBD1. Germline V gene sequence: CDR1 MNHNY, CDR2 SVGAGI (reference sequence). V dropped 5 bases and J dropped 5; count of bases not matched to a gene: 6. The CDR3 has 15 amino acids. This chain's CDR3 is CASSLGQGKTGELFF. As DNA, the CDR3 is TGTGCCAGCAGTCTGGGACAGGGAAAAACCGGGGAGCTGTTTTTT.

The chain couples TRBV7-8 to TRBJ2-6; 7 bases map to TRBD1. Unmatched junction bases numbered 16, after V lost 1 base and J lost 1 base. Germline CDR1 is SGHVS and CDR2 is FQNEAQ. The CDR3 length is 21 residues. DNA of the CDR3: TGTGCCAGCAGCTTAGGGGGGCGTGGGGACAGTGAAATTTCTGGGGCCAACGTCCTGACTTTC. Translated: CASSLGGRGDSEISGANVLTF. Based on the CDR3 plus reference TRBV7-8 and TRBJ2-6, the full variable domain is GAGVSQSPRYKVAKRGQDVALRCDPISGHVSLFWYQQALGQGPEFLTYFQNEAQLDKSGLPSDRFFAERPEGSVSTLKIQRTQQEDSAVYLCASSLGGRGDSEISGANVLTFGAGSRLTVL.

The chain is built from TRBV13 and TRBJ2-7; perhaps TRBD2 as D (6 bases). There are 14 residues in the CDR3. The V end lost 2 bases, the J end lost 5 bases, and 13 bases lay between the germline ends. CDR1 is PRHDT, CDR2 FYEKMQ, per germline (reference sequence). CDR3 residues: CASSLNGRRDEQYF. The CDR3 nucleotides are TGTGCCAGCAGCTTAAACGGGAGACGGGACGAGCAGTACTTC. The entire variable domain, with the rest obtained from reference TRBV13 and TRBJ2-7, is as follows: AAGVIQSPRHLIKEKRETATLKCYPIPRHDTVYWYQQGPGQDPQFLISFYEKMQSDKGSIPDRFSAQQFSDYHSELNMSSLELGDSALYFCASSLNGRRDEQYFGPGTRLTVT.

V and J are TRBV29-1 and TRBJ2-7, with 8 bases matching TRBD2. The CDR3 covers 16 residues. Germline lookup yields CDR1 SQVTM and CDR2 ANQGSEA. Losses at the gene ends were 4 bases for V and 0 bases for J; bases not matched to a gene: 11. The CDR3 spells CSVAPAPGGGSYEQYF. For the CDR3, the DNA is TGCAGCGTTGCCCCCGCCCCGGGAGGGGGCTCCTACGAGCAGTACTTC.